The 15 T cell receptor beta chains presented below share a single source sample, sequenced in a study of cytomegalovirus exposure and HLA in healthy donors. PCR employed 60 Vbeta and 13 Jbeta primers. Sequenced by immunoSEQ multiplex PCR; TCRdb stores in-frame clones only, minus some. The sample holds about 130,000 clones, roughly 78% seen once. Sequenced input: PBMCs. These receptors came from a man aged 25-45 years in good health and CMV-seronegative.

CDR3 bases: TGTGCCAGTAGTAACAGTCGTTACGAGCAGTACTTC. Translation: CASSNSRYEQYF. V usage is TRBV19 and J usage is TRBJ2-7; D uncertain. Germline CDR1 is LNHDA and CDR2 is SQIVND (reference sequence). There are 12 residues in the CDR3. The V and J ends lost 4 bases and 4 bases respectively, with 8 bases between them.

This clone has only a few counts. Different DNA sequences within this sample yield the same CDR3. The chain employs TRBV28 and TRBJ2-7; a possible D gene is TRBD2 (5 bases). This CDR3 has 13 residues. V was trimmed by 4 bases and J by 0 bases, leaving 7 bases between them. CDR1 MDHEN and CDR2 SYDVKM come from the germline V gene. The CDR3 DNA follows: TGTGCCAGCAGTTCTGGGAGCTCCTACGAGCAGTACTTC. This codes for CASSSGSSYEQYF.

The chain combines TRBV5-1 with TRBJ1-2, with TRBD1 as a possible D gene (6 bases). The V and J ends lost 4 bases and 2 bases respectively, with 12 bases between them. The CDR3 is made up of 14 amino acids. Germline-derived CDR1 and CDR2 are SGHRS and YFSETQ. For the CDR3, the DNA is TGCGCCAGCAGCCCGACACAGGGAAACTATGGCTACACCTTC. Translating gives CASSPTQGNYGYTF.

The rearrangement links TRBV7-9 to TRBJ1-2; 7 nucleotides match TRBD1. The V gene's germline CDR1 is SEHNR and CDR2 FQNEAQ (reference sequence). The CDR3 runs to 11 residues. V lost 4 bases to trimming and J lost 14 bases; unmatched junction nucleotides: 7. The CDR3 sequence: CASSWTGLVTF. The CDR3 bases are TGTGCCAGCAGCTGGACAGGTCTGGTTACCTTC. The full variable domain, in which reference TRBV7-9 and TRBJ1-2 provide the parts outside the CDR3, is DTGVSQNPRHKITKRGQNVTFRCDPISEHNRLYWYRQTLGQGPEFLTYFQNEAQLEKSRLLSDRFSAERPKGSFSTLEIQRTEQGDSAMYLCASSWTGLVTFGSGTRLTVV.

The chain carries TRBV6-1 and TRBJ2-1, with 7 bases fitting TRBD1. The CDR3 contains 18 residues. Trimming at V came to 3 bases and at J to 0 bases, leaving 11 bases not matched to a gene. The V gene's germline CDR1 is MNHNS and CDR2 SASEGT. The CDR3 coding sequence is TGTGCCAGCAGTGACCCCTTCAACAGGGGAAGCTCCTACAATGAGCAGTTCTTC. Its translation: CASSDPFNRGSSYNEQFF.

The chain employs TRBV14 and TRBJ2-2, with D hard to call. The CDR3 has 14 amino acids. The germline V and J ends were trimmed by 2 bases and 1 base, with 5 bases remaining between them. Germline loops: CDR1 SGHDN, CDR2 FVKESK. The CDR3 region has the DNA TGTGCCAGCAGCCAAATCCAGAACACCGGGGAGCTGTTTTTT. It encodes CASSQIQNTGELFF.

This clone was counted between two and nine times. The CDR3 DNA sequence: TGCGCCAGCAGCTTGGGAGGGACAGGGGACTACAATGAGCAGTTCTTC. Protein product: CASSLGGTGDYNEQFF. The chain joins TRBV5-1 to TRBJ2-1; the match to TRBD1 covers 10 bases. The germline CDR1 and CDR2 sequences are SGHRS and YFSETQ. This CDR3 is 16 amino acids long. Trimming at V came to 0 bases and at J to 3 bases, leaving 3 bases not matched to a gene.

This chain uses TRBV7-9 with TRBJ1-1; D unresolved. With 5 bases removed from V and 5 bases from J, the gap between germline ends came to 15 bases. Germline CDR1 and CDR2: SEHNR and FQNEAQ (reference sequence). This CDR3 contains 14 residues. In DNA form, the CDR3 reads TGTGCCAGCAGCCATTATCAGGTTGGGACTGAAGCTTTCTTT. As protein: CASSHYQVGTEAFF.

V gene TRBV4-1 combines with J gene TRBJ1-4, with 7 bases aligning to TRBD1. The CDR3 consists of 14 residues. V shed 1 base and J 8 bases; nucleotides not matched to a gene: 4. The V gene's germline CDR1 is MGHRA and CDR2 YSYEKL. The CDR3 DNA sequence: TGCGCCAGCAGCCAAGCGACAGGGTTGGAAAAACTGTTTTTT. Translating gives CASSQATGLEKLFF.

This sequence joins TRBV5-1 and TRBJ2-5; 12 bases map to TRBD2. The trim removed 4 bases at V and 2 bases at J, leaving 6 bases unmatched. Germline V lookup: CDR1 SGHRS, CDR2 YFSETQ. The CDR3 has 16 amino acids. The CDR3 loop is CASSLRTSGTQETQYF. CDR3 coding DNA: TGCGCCAGCAGCCTCAGGACTAGCGGGACTCAAGAGACCCAGTACTTC.

The chain combines TRBV28 with TRBJ2-5; TRBD1 might be the D (6 bases). Trimming left V 10 bases short and J 3 bases short, with 18 bases between. CDR1 and CDR2 (germline): MDHEN, SYDVKM. This CDR3 is 14 amino acids long. CDR3 protein: CATMEDSDKETQYF. Written as DNA, the CDR3 is TGTGCCACGATGGAGGACAGCGATAAAGAGACCCAGTACTTC.

Only one count was recorded for this clone. The rearrangement links TRBV2 to TRBJ2-2, with D perhaps TRBD1 (5 bases). This CDR3 comprises 13 residues. Germline values: CDR1 SNHLY, CDR2 FYNNEI. Between the trimmed V and J ends, which lost 8 bases and 5 bases, there was a span of 12 bases. The CDR3 bases are TGTGCCAGCTCCAGGGCAGAGACCGGGGAGCTGTTTTTT. This translates into CASSRAETGELFF.

This chain uses TRBV5-1 with TRBJ2-4, with D maybe TRBD1 (6 bases). Trimming took 3 bases from V and 5 from J, leaving 12 bases between them. The CDR3 length is 14 residues. Per the germline V gene, CDR1 is SGHRS and CDR2 is YFSETQ. The DNA of the CDR3 is TGCGCCAGCAGCTCCACGGGACACGAAAACATTCAGTACTTC. Its protein is CASSSTGHENIQYF. Full variable domain (remainder filled in from reference TRBV5-1 and TRBJ2-4): KAGVTQTPRYLIKTRGQQVTLSCSPISGHRSVSWYQQTPGQGLQFLFEYFSETQRNKGNFPGRFSGRQFSNSRSEMNVSTLELGDSALYLCASSSTGHENIQYFGAGTRLSVL.

This rearrangement joins TRBV29-1 to TRBJ2-2; D call uncertain. The V end lost 6 bases, the J end lost 5 bases, and 7 bases lay between the germline ends. Per germline, CDR1 SQVTM and CDR2 ANQGSEA. The CDR3 is made up of 11 amino acids. CDR3 nucleotides: TGCAGCGTCTCCTCTACCGGGGAGCTGTTTTTT. Translation: CSVSSTGELFF.

The chain joins TRBV27 to TRBJ2-3; 8 bases are shared with TRBD2. The CDR3 is made up of 15 amino acids. Trimming at V came to 6 bases and at J to 5 bases, leaving 10 bases not matched to a gene. The V gene's germline CDR1 is MNHEY and CDR2 SMNVEV (reference sequence). The CDR3 protein is CASSGQGLAGDTQYF. The CDR3 coding sequence is TGTGCCAGCAGCGGCCAAGGACTAGCAGGAGATACGCAGTATTTT.